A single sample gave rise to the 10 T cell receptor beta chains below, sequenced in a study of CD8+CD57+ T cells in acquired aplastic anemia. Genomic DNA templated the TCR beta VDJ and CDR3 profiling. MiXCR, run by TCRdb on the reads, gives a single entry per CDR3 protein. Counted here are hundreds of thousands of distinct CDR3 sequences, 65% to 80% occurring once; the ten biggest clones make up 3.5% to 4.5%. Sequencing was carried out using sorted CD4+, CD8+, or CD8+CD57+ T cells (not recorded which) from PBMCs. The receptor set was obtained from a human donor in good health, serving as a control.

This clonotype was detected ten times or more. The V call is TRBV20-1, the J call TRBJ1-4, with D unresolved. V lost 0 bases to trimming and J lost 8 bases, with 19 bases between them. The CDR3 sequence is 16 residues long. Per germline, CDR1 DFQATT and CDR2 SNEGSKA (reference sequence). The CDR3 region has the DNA TGCAGTGCTAGAGATTTTTTCGGCCCCGGTGGAGAAAAACTGTTTTTT. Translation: CSARDFFGPGGEKLFF.

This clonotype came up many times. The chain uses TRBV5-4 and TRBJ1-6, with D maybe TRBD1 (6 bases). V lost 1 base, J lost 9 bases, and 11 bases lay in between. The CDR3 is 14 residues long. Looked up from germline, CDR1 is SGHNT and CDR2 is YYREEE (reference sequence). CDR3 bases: TGTGCCAGCAGCTTGATAGGGGGTGGTTCACCCCTCCACTTT. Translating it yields CASSLIGGGSPLHF.

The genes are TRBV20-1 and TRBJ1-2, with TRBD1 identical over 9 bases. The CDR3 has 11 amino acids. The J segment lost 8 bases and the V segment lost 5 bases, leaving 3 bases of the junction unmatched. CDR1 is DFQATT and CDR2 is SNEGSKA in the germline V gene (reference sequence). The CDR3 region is CSAGGTGGYTF. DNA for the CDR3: TGCAGTGCTGGGGGGACAGGGGGCTACACCTTC.

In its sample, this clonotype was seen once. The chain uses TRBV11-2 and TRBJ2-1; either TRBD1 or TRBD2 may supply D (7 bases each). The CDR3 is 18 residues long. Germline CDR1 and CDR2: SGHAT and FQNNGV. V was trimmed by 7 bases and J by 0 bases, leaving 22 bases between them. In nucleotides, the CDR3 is TGTGCCAGCACCCTCAGGACAGGAAAGCGGGGCTCCTACAATGAGCAGTTCTTC. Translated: CASTLRTGKRGSYNEQFF.

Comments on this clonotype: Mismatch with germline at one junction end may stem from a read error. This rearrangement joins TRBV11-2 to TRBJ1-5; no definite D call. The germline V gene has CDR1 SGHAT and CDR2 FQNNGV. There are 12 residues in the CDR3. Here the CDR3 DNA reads TGTGCCAGCAGCCGCGGGAATCAGGCCCAGCATTTT. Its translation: CASSRGNQAQHF.

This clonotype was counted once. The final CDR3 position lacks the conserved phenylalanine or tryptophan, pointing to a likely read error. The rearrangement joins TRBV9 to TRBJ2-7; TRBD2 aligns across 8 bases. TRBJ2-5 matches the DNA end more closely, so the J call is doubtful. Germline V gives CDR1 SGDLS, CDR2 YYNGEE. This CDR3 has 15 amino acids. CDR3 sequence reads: CASSLGGTSQETQYL. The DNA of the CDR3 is TGTGCCAGCAGCTTAGGCGGGACTAGCCAAGAGACCCAGTACCTC.

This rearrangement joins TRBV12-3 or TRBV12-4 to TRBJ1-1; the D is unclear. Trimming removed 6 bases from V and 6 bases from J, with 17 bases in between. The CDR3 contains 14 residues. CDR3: CASSGRRRIPEAFF. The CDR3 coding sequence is TGTGCCAGCAGCGGGAGACGGAGGATTCCTGAAGCTTTCTTT.

The DNA of the CDR3 is TGTGCCAGCAGCGCGGGACTAGCGGGAGTAGACGAGCAGTACTTC. It yields the protein CASSAGLAGVDEQYF. V usage is TRBV9 and J usage is TRBJ2-7; TRBD2 aligns across 14 bases. The CDR3 contains 15 residues. CDR1 is SGDLS and CDR2 is YYNGEE in the germline V gene. Trimming removed 3 bases from V and 5 bases from J; junction bases left unmatched: 4.

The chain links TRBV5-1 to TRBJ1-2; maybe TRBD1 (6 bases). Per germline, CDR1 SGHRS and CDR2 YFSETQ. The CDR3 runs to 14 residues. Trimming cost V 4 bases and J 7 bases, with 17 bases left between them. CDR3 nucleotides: TGCGCCAGCAGCGTTACGGGGGGCGATAGTGGCTACACCTTC. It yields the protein CASSVTGGDSGYTF. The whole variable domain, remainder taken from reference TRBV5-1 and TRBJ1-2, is KAGVTQTPRYLIKTRGQQVTLSCSPISGHRSVSWYQQTPGQGLQFLFEYFSETQRNKGNFPGRFSGRQFSNSRSEMNVSTLELGDSALYLCASSVTGGDSGYTFGSGTRLTVV.

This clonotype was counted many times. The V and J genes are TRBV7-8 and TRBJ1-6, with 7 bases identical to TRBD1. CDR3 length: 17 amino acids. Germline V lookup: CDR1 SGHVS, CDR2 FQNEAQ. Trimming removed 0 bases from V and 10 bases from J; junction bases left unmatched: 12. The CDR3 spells CASSLATRQGMGSPLHF. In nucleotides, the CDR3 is TGTGCCAGCAGCTTAGCTACTAGACAGGGAATGGGATCACCCCTCCACTTT.